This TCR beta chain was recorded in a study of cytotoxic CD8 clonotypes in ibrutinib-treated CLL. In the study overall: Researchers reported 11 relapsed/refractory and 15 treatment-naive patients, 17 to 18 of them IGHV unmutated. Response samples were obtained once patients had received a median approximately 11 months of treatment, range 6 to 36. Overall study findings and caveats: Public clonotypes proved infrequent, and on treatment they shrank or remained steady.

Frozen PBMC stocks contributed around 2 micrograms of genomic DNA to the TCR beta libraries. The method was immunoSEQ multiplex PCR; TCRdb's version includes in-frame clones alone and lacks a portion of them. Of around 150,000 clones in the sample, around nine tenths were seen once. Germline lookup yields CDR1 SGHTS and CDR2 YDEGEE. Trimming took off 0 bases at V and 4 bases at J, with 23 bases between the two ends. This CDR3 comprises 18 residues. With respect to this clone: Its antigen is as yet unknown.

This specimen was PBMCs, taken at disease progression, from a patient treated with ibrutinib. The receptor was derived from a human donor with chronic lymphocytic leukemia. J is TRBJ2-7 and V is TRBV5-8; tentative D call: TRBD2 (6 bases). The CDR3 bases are TGTGCCAGCAGCTTGGCCGGTGTCGCGGGGAACCGAGTATACGAGCAGTACTTC. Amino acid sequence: CASSLAGVAGNRVYEQYF. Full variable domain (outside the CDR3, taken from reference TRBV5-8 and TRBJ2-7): EAGVTQSPTHLIKTRGQQATLRCSPISGHTSVYWYQQALGLGLQFLLWYDEGEERNRGNFPPRFSGRQFPNYSSELNVNALELEDSALYLCASSLAGVAGNRVYEQYFGPGTRLTVT.